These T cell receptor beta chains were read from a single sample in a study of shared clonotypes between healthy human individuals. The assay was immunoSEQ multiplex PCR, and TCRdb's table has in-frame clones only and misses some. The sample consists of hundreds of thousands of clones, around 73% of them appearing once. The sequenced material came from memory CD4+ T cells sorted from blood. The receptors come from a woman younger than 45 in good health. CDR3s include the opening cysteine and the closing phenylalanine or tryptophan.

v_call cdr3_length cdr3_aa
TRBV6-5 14 CASRGAAGGYEQYF
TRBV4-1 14 CASSQRENTDTQYF
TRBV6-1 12 CASRLYGEKLFF
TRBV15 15 CATSGSRGRYTEAFF
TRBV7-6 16 CASSSRLSDGQETQYF
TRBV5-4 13 CASSPLDKNIQYF
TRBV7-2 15 CASSLVGRGTDTQYF
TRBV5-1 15 CASSFQGGGNQPQHF
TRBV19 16 CASSTKTGSTNEKLFF
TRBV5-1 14 CASSPTGENYGYTF
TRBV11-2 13 CASSLVRNTEAFF
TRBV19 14 CAYPRTGSTYEQYF
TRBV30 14 CAWSSGGFPGELFF
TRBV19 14 CASSTGTNYNEQFF
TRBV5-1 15 CASSLTSPSYNEQFF
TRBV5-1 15 CASSLSFGGDQPQHF
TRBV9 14 CASSQIGSDTGQFF
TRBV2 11 CASMRNTEAFF
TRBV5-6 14 CASSPGQGSYEQYF